This T cell receptor beta chain was profiled in a study of blood T cell repertoires in COVID-19 (dated by TCRdb to about 2020). Describing the broader study: Collaborator samples came from the United States, Italy and Spain and covered acute and convalescent phases of COVID-19. The material from the prospective study consisted of cDNA or gDNA derived from T cells, B-cell-depleted T cells, or PBMCs. Deeply sampled blood TCRbeta repertoires from subjects exposed to, actively infected with, or recovered from COVID-19 were included in the dataset. The repertoires were made available in a free public database intended to serve as a resource for research on the immune response to SARS-CoV-2. The samples were drawn from the first 160 participants of the ongoing ImmuneRACE study and from under 1,500 subjects provided by 6 global collaborators. A de-identified subject ID, COVID-19 status, age in years and sex were almost always included in the sample metadata. HLA class I and class II types, where available, came from metadata supplied by the sample provider rather than from assay-based typing. The paper as a whole reports these results and caveats: The quantity of clinical and demographic metadata differed by source and by participant and was supplied without curation.

Whole blood was collected in K2EDTA tubes by collaborating institutions according to the institutions' own protocols. For TCRbeta analysis, collaborators shipped samples in one of three forms: frozen whole blood, isolated PBMCs, or DNA extracted from either of those sample types. TCRbeta CDR3 regions were amplified from genomic DNA using the immunoSEQ Assay, a bias-controlled multiplex PCR. The study's own analysis went as follows. Within the assay, amplification of reference gene primers was used to estimate how many nucleated cells each sample contained. Sequence reads were collapsed and filtered to measure the absolute abundance of every unique TCRbeta CDR3 rearrangement. For each sample, productive Simpson clonality was calculated as the square root of Simpson's diversity index across productive rearrangements. Sourced from immuneACCESS, this table was stored by TCRdb with only in-frame sequences that have V and J called. A share of the clones is absent; for the studies checked, an unresolved V gene accounts for under half, and the remainder has no known explanation. V, J and clone size are taken as reported in that table, and D and trimming were inferred from the DNA itself. The sample table records 100,000 or so clones; around four fifths of these occur just once. Of the sample, around a third is held by the ten largest clones.

CDR1 SGDLS and CDR2 YYNGEE are derived from the germline V gene. Trimming at the junction amounts to 6 bases on V and 10 bases on J, and the germline ends lie 14 bases apart. Including cysteine and phenylalanine, the CDR3 has 13 amino acids. Of all the DNA, just the CDR3 is kept, 39 bases in frame from base 1. Note on this clone: The antigen this receptor binds is unknown. Per-base qualities were not stored, and no clone one base away is much larger.

The sequenced sample was peripheral blood. The rearranged chain carries TRBV9 and TRBJ1-6; a weak D assignment points to TRBD1 (5 bases agree). The receptor comes from a man aged 65 to 85 with active or convalescent COVID-19. This receptor carries the CDR3 CASNRAGYSPLHF. The DNA sequence is TGTGCCAGCAACAGAGCAGGGTACTCACCCCTCCACTTT.